This is a list of T cell receptor beta chains from one sample in a study of vaccination effects on CD4 cells after COVID-19. The antigens of these receptors remain unknown. The protocol was immunoSEQ multiplex PCR, while the TCRdb copy is restricted to in-frame clones and leaves out a portion. This table holds over 45,000 clones, less than 85% found once. The sample was CD4+ T cells from PBMCs cultured without peptide, taken after COVID-19 vaccination. The receptors were sampled from a human donor who received a COVID-19 vaccine. CDR3s leave out the opening cysteine and the closing phenylalanine or tryptophan. The size entry is marked missing in some rows and otherwise reads once, few, many or a size class.

J,size,V,CDR3
TRBJ2-2,NA,TRBV5-4,ASSPPSSGIMNTGELF
TRBJ2-3,medium-sized,TRBV10-1,ASSEGTDQDTQY
TRBJ2-3,NA,TRBV14,ASSLRPPDTQY
TRBJ2-1,NA,TRBV30,AWSGTGLVYEQF
TRBJ1-1,NA,TRBV3-1/TRBV3-2,ASSHATEAF
TRBJ2-2,NA,TRBV3-1/TRBV3-2,ASSQGHNTGELF
TRBJ1-2,NA,TRBV29-1,SVVFGYGYT
TRBJ2-7,NA,TRBV3-1/TRBV3-2,ASSAQGLSSYEQY
TRBJ2-7,NA,TRBV6-5,ASSYSGGIYEQY
TRBJ1-1,NA,TRBV11-2,ASSSTYLRGQTEAF
TRBJ2-5,NA,TRBV10-2,ATLGLAGKTQETQY
TRBJ1-4,NA,TRBV18,ASSPTGTGYEKLF
TRBJ1-5,NA,TRBV3-1/TRBV3-2,ASSQGLDRVHQPQH
TRBJ1-5,NA,TRBV27,ASSLRAPGRIGGVSQPQH
TRBJ1-4,NA,TRBV4-1,ASSQGWARGRTNEKLF
TRBJ2-2,NA,TRBV9,ASSVASWTQNTGELF
TRBJ1-1,NA,TRBV6-5,ASSYGGATEAF
TRBJ2-2,NA,TRBV6-4,ASSVTGTGELF
TRBJ2-3,NA,TRBV19,ASAHRGGEDTQY
TRBJ1-5,NA,TRBV7-9,ASSEGRLGNQPQH
TRBJ2-7,NA,TRBV11-2,ASSFARRGSSYEQY
TRBJ2-3,NA,TRBV4-1,ASSRLARLSSSTDTQY
TRBJ1-1,NA,TRBV12-5,ASLLGTGTAF
TRBJ2-2,medium-sized,TRBV27,ATRRAGELF
TRBJ1-2,medium-sized,TRBV9,ASRNPKADRAHYGYT
NA,NA,TRBV9,ASSVDGLYEQY
TRBJ1-1,NA,TRBV5-6,ASSFEFGGEAF
TRBJ2-3,NA,TRBV5-1,ASSLGGSTSTDTQY
TRBJ2-7,NA,TRBV21-1,ASSTPQGKRPHVYEQY
TRBJ1-2,NA,TRBV3-1/TRBV3-2,ASSQDWLGTGDGYT
TRBJ2-1,NA,TRBV10-1,ASSESGRYNEQF
TRBJ2-7,NA,TRBV5-1,ASRERTAYYEQY
TRBJ2-3,NA,TRBV18,ASSPPNQRGTDTQY
TRBJ2-7,NA,TRBV25-1,ASSFQTFPYEQY
TRBJ2-1,NA,TRBV5-8,ASSWGQDFSNEQF
TRBJ1-1,once,TRBV12-3/TRBV12-4,ASSFADTEAF
TRBJ2-2,few,TRBV9,ASSGRWAGELF
TRBJ2-1,NA,TRBV11-3,ASSLEGRNEQF
TRBJ1-6,once,TRBV11-1,ASSLAGTGNSPLH
TRBJ2-3,NA,TRBV12-3/TRBV12-4,ASRSSADTQY